A selection of T cell receptor beta chains follows, all from one sample in a study of radiotherapy plus CTLA-4 blockade in lung cancer. The table came from immunoSEQ multiplex PCR; TCRdb's copy has only in-frame clones and leaves some out. This sample carries some 78,000 clones, around 90% of them seen once, and the ten largest clones take around 0.87%. The sample consisted of peripheral blood, taken from a patient treated with radiotherapy plus ipilimumab. The receptors stem from a human donor with non-small cell lung cancer who had stable disease on radiotherapy plus ipilimumab. Each CDR3 is given with its conserved first and last residue. D genes are given only for firm matches. Some rows have no size entry. The others give once, few or many, or a class for an expanded clone.

j_call | v_call | d_call | clone_size | cdr3_length | cdr3_aa | cdr3_nt
TRBJ2-3 | TRBV6-4 | - | - | 14 | CASSSRAITDTQYF | TGTGCCAGCAGCTCCAGGGCCATCACAGATACGCAGTATTTT
TRBJ2-7 | TRBV11-2 | - | - | 15 | CASTPVGRVYDEQYF | TGTGCCAGCACCCCTGTGGGCCGAGTTTACGACGAGCAGTACTTC
TRBJ2-3 | TRBV7-2 | - | - | 16 | CASSSLGQFLGGAQYF | TGTGCCAGCAGCTCGCTTGGACAGTTTCTCGGCGGCGCGCAGTATTTT
TRBJ2-7 | TRBV28 | - | - | 14 | CASSLHSAPPKQYF | TGTGCCAGCAGTTTACACTCCGCTCCCCCAAAGCAGTACTTC
TRBJ2-7 | TRBV2 | TRBD2 | - | 14 | CASSLGLASYEQYF | TGTGCCAGCAGTCTTGGACTAGCCTCCTACGAGCAGTACTTC
TRBJ2-5 | TRBV6-5 | - | - | 15 | CASSLFQGGAETQYF | TGTGCCAGCAGTTTATTTCAAGGGGGGGCAGAGACCCAGTACTTC
TRBJ1-1 | TRBV12-5 | - | - | 13 | CARAGTVNTEAFF | TGTGCTAGGGCTGGAACTGTGAACACTGAAGCTTTCTTT
TRBJ2-4 | TRBV5-8 | - | - | 17 | CASSLDPSGLLINIQYF | TGTGCCAGCAGCTTGGACCCTTCAGGGTTACTGATAAACATTCAGTACTTC
TRBJ2-4 | TRBV5-1 | - | - | 15 | CASSLDGVAKNIQYF | TGCGCCAGCAGCTTGGACGGGGTAGCCAAAAACATTCAGTACTTC
TRBJ1-1 | TRBV6-1 | TRBD1 | - | 15 | CASSEEAGTGTEAFF | TGTGCCAGCAGTGAAGAGGCAGGGACAGGCACTGAAGCTTTCTTT
TRBJ2-1 | TRBV5-1 | TRBD2 | - | 17 | CASSKRLAGYQMNEQFF | TGCGCCAGCAGCAAACGACTAGCGGGGTACCAGATGAATGAGCAGTTCTTC
TRBJ2-7 | TRBV6-5 | - | - | 15 | CASSYTQVHSYEQYF | TGTGCCAGCAGTTACACACAGGTGCACTCCTACGAGCAGTACTTC
TRBJ2-7 | TRBV28 | TRBD1 | once | 15 | CASTLGGTGSGEQYF | TGTGCCAGCACCCTTGGGGGGACAGGGAGCGGCGAGCAGTACTTC
TRBJ1-4 | TRBV7-3 | - | - | 13 | CAAAGGTNEKLFF | TGTGCCGCGGCGGGGGGAACTAATGAAAAACTGTTTTTT
TRBJ2-7 | TRBV18 | TRBD1 | - | 16 | CASSPFNGQGKHEQYF | TGTGCCAGCTCACCGTTCAATGGACAGGGGAAACACGAGCAGTACTTC
TRBJ1-2 | TRBV9 | - | - | 14 | CASTPGPGHYGYTF | TGTGCCAGCACCCCGGGCCCGGGGCACTATGGCTACACCTTC
TRBJ1-6 | TRBV7-2 | - | few | 15 | CASTKTGPLNSPLHF | TGTGCCAGCACCAAGACAGGCCCTCTAAATTCACCCCTCCACTTT
TRBJ2-3 | TRBV19 | - | - | 15 | CASSIQSLSTDTQYF | TGTGCCAGTAGTATCCAGAGTCTAAGCACAGATACGCAGTATTTT
TRBJ1-6 | TRBV6-6 | - | once | 15 | CASSYSKPNASPLHF | TGTGCCAGCAGTTACTCGAAACCGAATGCTTCACCCCTCCACTTT
TRBJ1-5 | TRBV5-1 | - | - | 15 | CASRRDIHSNQPQHF | TGCGCCAGCAGACGGGACATCCATAGCAATCAGCCCCAGCATTTT
TRBJ1-1 | TRBV28 | - | - | 14 | CASSLYGGEAEAFF | TGTGCCAGCAGTTTGTACGGAGGGGAGGCTGAAGCTTTCTTT
TRBJ2-7 | TRBV30 | - | - | 14 | CAWRYTGPGWEQYF | TGTGCCTGGAGGTATACAGGGCCAGGTTGGGAGCAGTACTTC
TRBJ2-3 | TRBV5-6 | TRBD2 | - | 15 | CASSSFSGTTDTQYF | TGTGCCAGCAGCTCCTTTAGCGGGACCACAGATACGCAGTATTTT
TRBJ2-1 | TRBV5-5 | - | - | 17 | CASSLDVGESSYNEQFF | TGTGCCAGCAGCTTGGACGTCGGGGAGAGCTCCTACAATGAGCAGTTCTTC
TRBJ2-3 | TRBV10-2 | - | once | 14 | CASSALAATDTQYF | TGCGCCAGCAGTGCCTTGGCGGCCACAGATACGCAGTATTTT
TRBJ1-2 | TRBV11-2 | - | - | 14 | CASSATWINYGYTF | TGTGCCAGCAGCGCCACATGGATTAACTATGGCTACACCTTC
TRBJ2-5 | TRBV30 | - | - | 13 | CAWSVGWGETQYF | TGTGCCTGGAGTGTTGGGTGGGGGGAGACCCAGTACTTC
TRBJ1-2 | TRBV30 | - | - | 12 | CAWSQGNYGYTF | TGTGCCTGGAGTCAGGGAAACTATGGCTACACCTTC
TRBJ2-5 | TRBV14 | TRBD1 | - | 16 | CASSHLTGGLEETQYF | TGTGCCAGCAGCCACCTGACAGGGGGACTTGAGGAGACCCAGTACTTC